This TCR beta chain was obtained from a study of T-cell reconstitution after alpha-beta-depleted transplantation in children (dated by TCRdb to between 2015 and 2016). Regarding the research as a whole: Using TCR repertoire profiling, the study followed T-cell immune reconstitution in a quantitative way in children after TCRalphabeta/CD19-depleted allogeneic hematopoietic cell transplantation.

This clonotype was detected a few times. The target of this receptor is not known. Base qualities are not recorded, but no much larger clone differs from it by a single base. Libraries were prepared through PCR. Sequencing was carried out with an Illumina HiSeq 2500. TCR libraries were prepared with molecular barcoding, using unique molecular identifiers to normalize TCRbeta repertoire quantification. The public reads were reanalyzed by TCRdb: fastp trimming at Q25, MiXCR alignment, in-frame beta chains only. Each entry merges the rows of one CDR3 protein and shows their most common DNA and genes. This sample gives a few hundred thousand distinct CDR3 sequences in total; less than 15% of them show up just once. The ten most abundant clones make up 3.5% to 4.5% of the sample. Via the germline V gene (reference sequence), CDR1 is LGHDT and CDR2 YNNKEL. The CDR3 contains 15 residues, cysteine and phenylalanine counted. Only the CDR3 portion is preserved as DNA: 45 bases, with reading frame beginning at the first base. V was cut back by 0 bases and J by 3 bases, leaving a gap of 11 bases between them.

This receptor chain uses TRBV3-1 and TRBJ1-1; TRBD1 is perhaps the D gene, given 6 matching bases. This specimen was PBMCs, taken from the stem cell graft. The sequence came from a human donor who donated a stem cell graft to a child with Fanconi anemia. The DNA reads as follows: TGTGCCAGCAGCCAAGATGTGACAGGATACACTGAAGCTTTCTTT. Its translation reads: CASSQDVTGYTEAFF. Full variable domain (CDR3 extended with the reference TRBV3-1 and TRBJ1-1 proteins): DTAVSQTPKYLVTQMGNDKSIKCEQNLGHDTMYWYKQDSKKFLKIMFSYNNKELIINETVPNRFSPKSPDKAHLNLHINSLELGDSAVYFCASSQDVTGYTEAFFGQGTRLTVV.